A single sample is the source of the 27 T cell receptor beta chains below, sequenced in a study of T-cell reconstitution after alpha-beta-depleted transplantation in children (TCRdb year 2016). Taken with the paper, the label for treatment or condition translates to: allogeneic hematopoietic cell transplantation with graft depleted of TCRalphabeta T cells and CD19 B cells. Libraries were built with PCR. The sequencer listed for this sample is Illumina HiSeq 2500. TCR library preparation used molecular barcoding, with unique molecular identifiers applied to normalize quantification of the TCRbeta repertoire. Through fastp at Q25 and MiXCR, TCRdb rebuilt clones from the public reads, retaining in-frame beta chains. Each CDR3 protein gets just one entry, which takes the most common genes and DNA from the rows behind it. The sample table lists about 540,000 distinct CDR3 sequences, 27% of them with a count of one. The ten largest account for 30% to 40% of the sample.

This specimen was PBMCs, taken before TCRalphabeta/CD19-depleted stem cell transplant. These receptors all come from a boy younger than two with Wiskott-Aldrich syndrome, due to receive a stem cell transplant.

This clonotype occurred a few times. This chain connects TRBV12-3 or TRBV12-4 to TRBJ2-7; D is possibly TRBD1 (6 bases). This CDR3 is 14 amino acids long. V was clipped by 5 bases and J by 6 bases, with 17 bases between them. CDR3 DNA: TGTGCCAGCAGTCCAGACAGGATCCAGGGCGAGCAGTACTTC. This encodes CASSPDRIQGEQYF.

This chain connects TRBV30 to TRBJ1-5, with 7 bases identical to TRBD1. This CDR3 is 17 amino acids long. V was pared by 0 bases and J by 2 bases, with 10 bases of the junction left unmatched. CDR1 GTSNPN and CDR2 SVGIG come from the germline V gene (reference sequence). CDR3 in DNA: TGTGCCTGGAGTGTGGACAGGATCTCTTTGGGCAATCAGCCCCAGCATTTT. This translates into CAWSVDRISLGNQPQHF.

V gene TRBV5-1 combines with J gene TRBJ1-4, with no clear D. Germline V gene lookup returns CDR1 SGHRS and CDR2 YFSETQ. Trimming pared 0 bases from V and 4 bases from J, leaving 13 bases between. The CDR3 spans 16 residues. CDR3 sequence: CASSLAGGIGNEKLFF. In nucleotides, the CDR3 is TGCGCCAGCAGCTTGGCCGGCGGAATCGGTAATGAAAAACTGTTTTTT.

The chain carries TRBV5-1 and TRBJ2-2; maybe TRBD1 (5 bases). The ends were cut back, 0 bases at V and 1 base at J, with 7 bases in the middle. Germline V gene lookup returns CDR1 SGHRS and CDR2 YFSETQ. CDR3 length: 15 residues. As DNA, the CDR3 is TGCGCCAGCAGCTTGGAACAGGAGAACACCGGGGAGCTGTTTTTT. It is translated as CASSLEQENTGELFF.

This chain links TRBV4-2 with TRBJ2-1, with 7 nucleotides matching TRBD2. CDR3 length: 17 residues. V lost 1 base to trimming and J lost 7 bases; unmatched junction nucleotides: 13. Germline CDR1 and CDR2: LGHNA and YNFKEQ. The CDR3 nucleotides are TGTGCCAGCAGCCAAGGATCGGGAGGACATTTATCAAATGAGCAGTTCTTC. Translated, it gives CASSQGSGGHLSNEQFF.

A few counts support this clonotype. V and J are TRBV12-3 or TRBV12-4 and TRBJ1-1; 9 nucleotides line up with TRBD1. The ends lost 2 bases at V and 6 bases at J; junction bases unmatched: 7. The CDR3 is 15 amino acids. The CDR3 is CASSLIPDRGAEAFF. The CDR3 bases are TGTGCCAGCAGTTTAATCCCGGACAGGGGCGCTGAAGCTTTCTTT.

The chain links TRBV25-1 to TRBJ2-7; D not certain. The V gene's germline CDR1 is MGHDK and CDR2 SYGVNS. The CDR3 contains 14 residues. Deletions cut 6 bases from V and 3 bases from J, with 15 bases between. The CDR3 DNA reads TGTGCCAGCAGGGATACTAATACTCTCTACGAGCAGTACTTC. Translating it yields CASRDTNTLYEQYF.

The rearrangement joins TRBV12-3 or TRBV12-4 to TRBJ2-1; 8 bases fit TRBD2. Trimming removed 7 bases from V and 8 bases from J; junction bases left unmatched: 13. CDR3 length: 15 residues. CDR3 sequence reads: CASTKRGTSLHEQFF. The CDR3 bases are TGTGCCAGCACCAAAAGGGGGACTAGTCTCCATGAGCAGTTCTTC.

The chain's CDR3 is CASSLLGRGTDTQYF. The DNA of the CDR3 is TGTGCCAGCAGCTTACTCGGGAGGGGCACAGATACGCAGTATTTT. V gene TRBV5-5 combines with J gene TRBJ2-3; 8 bases align to TRBD2. Trimming took 2 bases from V and 1 from J; bases not matched to a gene: 3. In germline, CDR1 is SGHKS, CDR2 YYEKEE (reference sequence). The CDR3 is 15 amino acids.

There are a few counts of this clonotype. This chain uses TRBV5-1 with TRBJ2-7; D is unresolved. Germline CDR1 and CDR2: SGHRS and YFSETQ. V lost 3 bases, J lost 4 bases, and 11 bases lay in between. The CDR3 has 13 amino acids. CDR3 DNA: TGCGCCAGCAGCTCGGCTATTCAGTACGAGCAGTACTTC. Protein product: CASSSAIQYEQYF.

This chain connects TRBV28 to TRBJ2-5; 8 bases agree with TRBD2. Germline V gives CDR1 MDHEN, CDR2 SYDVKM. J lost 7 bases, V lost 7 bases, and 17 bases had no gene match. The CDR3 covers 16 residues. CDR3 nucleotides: TGTGCCAGCATGGGCCCCGGACTAGCTCAGACGGTGACCCAGTACTTC. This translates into CASMGPGLAQTVTQYF.

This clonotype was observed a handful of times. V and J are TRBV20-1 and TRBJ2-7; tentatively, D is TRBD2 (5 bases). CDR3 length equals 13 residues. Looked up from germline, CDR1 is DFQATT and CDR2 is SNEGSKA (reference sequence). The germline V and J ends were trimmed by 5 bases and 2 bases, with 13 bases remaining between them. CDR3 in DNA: TGCAGTGCTCGAGCGAGGGAACCCTACGAGCAGTACTTC. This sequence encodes CSARAREPYEQYF.

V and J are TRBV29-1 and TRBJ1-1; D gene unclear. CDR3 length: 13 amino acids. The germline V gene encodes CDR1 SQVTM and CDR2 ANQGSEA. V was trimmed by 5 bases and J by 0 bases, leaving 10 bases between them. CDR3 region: CSVSLLMNTEAFF. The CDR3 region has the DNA TGCAGCGTTTCCCTACTCATGAACACTGAAGCTTTCTTT.

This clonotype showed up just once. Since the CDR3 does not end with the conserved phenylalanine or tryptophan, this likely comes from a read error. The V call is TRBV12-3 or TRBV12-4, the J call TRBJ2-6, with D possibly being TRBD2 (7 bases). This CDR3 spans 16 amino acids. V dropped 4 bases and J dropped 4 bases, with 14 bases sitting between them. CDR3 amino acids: CASSSPGGLGANVLTL. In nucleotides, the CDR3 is TGTGCCAGCAGTTCTCCCGGGGGGCTAGGGGCCAACGTCCTGACTCTC.

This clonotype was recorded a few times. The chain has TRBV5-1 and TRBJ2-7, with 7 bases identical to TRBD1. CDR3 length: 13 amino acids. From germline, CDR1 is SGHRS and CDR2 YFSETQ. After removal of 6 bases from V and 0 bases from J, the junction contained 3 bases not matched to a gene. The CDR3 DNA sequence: TGCGCCAGCACCACAGGGGACTCCTACGAGCAGTACTTC. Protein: CASTTGDSYEQYF.

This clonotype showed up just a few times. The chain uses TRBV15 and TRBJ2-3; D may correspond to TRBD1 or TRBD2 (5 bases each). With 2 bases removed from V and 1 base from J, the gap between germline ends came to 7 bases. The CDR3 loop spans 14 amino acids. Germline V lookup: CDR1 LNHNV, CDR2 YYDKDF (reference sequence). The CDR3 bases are TGTGCCACCAGCAGACAGGGAGGCACAGATACGCAGTATTTT. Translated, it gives CATSRQGGTDTQYF.

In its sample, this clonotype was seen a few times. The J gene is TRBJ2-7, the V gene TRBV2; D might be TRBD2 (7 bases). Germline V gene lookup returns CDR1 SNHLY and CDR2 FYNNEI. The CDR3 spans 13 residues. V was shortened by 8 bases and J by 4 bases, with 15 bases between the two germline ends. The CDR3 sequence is CASLSGTNYEQYF. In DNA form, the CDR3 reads TGTGCCAGCCTCAGCGGGACAAATTACGAGCAGTACTTC. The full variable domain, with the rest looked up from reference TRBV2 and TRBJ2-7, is EPEVTQTPSHQVTQMGQEVILRCVPISNHLYFYWYRQILGQKVEFLVSFYNNEISEKSEIFDDQFSVERPDGSNFTLKIRSTKLEDSAMYFCASLSGTNYEQYFGPGTRLTVT.

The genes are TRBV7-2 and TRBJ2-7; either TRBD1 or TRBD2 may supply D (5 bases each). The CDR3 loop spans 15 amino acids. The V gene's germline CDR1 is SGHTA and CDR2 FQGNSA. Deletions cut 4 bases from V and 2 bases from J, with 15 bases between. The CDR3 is CASSSGTPTAYEQYF. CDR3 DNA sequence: TGTGCCAGCAGCTCTGGGACCCCGACGGCCTACGAGCAGTACTTC.

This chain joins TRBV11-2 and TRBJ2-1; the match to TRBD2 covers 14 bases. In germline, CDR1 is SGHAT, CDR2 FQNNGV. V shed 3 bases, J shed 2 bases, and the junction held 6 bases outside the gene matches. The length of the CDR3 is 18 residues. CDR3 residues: CASSFKRLAGGPYNEQFF. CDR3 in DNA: TGTGCCAGCAGCTTCAAGAGACTAGCGGGAGGGCCCTACAATGAGCAGTTCTTC. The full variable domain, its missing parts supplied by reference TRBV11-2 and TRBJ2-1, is EAGVAQSPRYKIIEKRQSVAFWCNPISGHATLYWYQQILGQGPKLLIQFQNNGVVDDSQLPKDRFSAERLKGVDSTLKIQPAKLEDSAVYLCASSFKRLAGGPYNEQFFGPGTRLTVL.

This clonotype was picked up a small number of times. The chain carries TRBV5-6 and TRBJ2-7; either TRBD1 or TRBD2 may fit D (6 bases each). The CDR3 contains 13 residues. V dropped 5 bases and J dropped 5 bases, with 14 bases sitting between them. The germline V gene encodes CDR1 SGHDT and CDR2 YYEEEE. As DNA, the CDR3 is TGTGCCAGCAGGGGCAACAGGGAGGACGAGCAGTACTTC. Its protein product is CASRGNREDEQYF.

CDR3 loop: CAISDRAGVISGANVLTF. CDR3 coding DNA: TGTGCCATCAGTGATCGAGCGGGCGTAATCTCTGGGGCCAACGTCCTGACTTTC. The chain has TRBV10-3 and TRBJ2-6, with TRBD2 as a possible D gene (6 bases). V was trimmed by 3 bases and J by 0 bases, leaving 15 bases between them. Germline values: CDR1 ENHRY, CDR2 SYGVKD. This CDR3 has 18 residues.

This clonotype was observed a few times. The CDR3, as DNA: TGCAGTGCTGGACAGACGAACACTGAAGCTTTCTTT. It encodes CSAGQTNTEAFF. The V call is TRBV20-1, the J call TRBJ1-1; possible D gene TRBD1, 6 bases. CDR1 is DFQATT and CDR2 is SNEGSKA in the germline V gene (reference sequence). V was trimmed by 5 bases and J by 1 base, leaving 8 bases between them. This CDR3 has 12 amino acids.

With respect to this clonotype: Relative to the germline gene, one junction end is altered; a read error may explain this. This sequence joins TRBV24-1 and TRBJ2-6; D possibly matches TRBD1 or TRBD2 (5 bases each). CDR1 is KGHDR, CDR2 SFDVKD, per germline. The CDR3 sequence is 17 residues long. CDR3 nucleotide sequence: TGTGCCACCAGTGAAACACGGGACCCCTCTGGGGCCAACGGCCTGACTTTC. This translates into CATSETRDPSGANGLTF.

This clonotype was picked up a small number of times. CDR3: CATSPHSGKQQYF. Written as DNA, the CDR3 is TGTGCCACCAGTCCACATTCGGGGAAGCAGCAGTACTTC. V usage is TRBV24-1 and J usage is TRBJ2-7, with D possibly being TRBD2 (5 bases). CDR1 KGHDR and CDR2 SFDVKD come from the germline V gene. Between the trimmed V and J ends, which lost 6 bases and 8 bases, there was a span of 16 bases. The CDR3 is 13 amino acids.

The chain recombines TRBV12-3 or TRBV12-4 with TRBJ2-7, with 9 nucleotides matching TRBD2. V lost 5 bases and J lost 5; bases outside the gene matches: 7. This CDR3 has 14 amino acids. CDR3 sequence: CASSISGRVNEQYF. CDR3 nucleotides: TGTGCCAGCAGTATTAGCGGGAGAGTCAACGAGCAGTACTTC.

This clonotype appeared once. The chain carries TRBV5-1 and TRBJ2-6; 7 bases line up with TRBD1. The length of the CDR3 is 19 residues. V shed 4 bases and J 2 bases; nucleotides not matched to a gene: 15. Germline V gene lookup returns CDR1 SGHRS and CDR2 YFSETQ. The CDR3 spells CASSPAPTGAGAGANVLTF. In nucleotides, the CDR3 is TGCGCCAGCAGCCCCGCACCAACAGGGGCCGGGGCTGGGGCCAACGTCCTGACTTTC.

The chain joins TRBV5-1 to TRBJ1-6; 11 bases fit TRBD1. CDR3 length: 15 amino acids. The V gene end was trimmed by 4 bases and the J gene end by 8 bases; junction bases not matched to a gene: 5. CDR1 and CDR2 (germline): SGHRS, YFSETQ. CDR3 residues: CASSVGGQGDSPLHF. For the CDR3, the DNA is TGCGCCAGCAGCGTAGGGGGACAGGGGGATTCACCCCTCCACTTT.